This is a list of T cell receptor beta chains from one sample in a study of CD8 T cells in ankylosing spondylitis. MiXCR, applied by TCRdb to the 5' RACE reads, yields one record per CDR3 protein. The sample lists 800,000 to 900,000 distinct CDR3 sequences, roughly 10% occurring once. The source material was blood, either unsorted or a sorted T cell fraction (not recorded which). These receptors all stem from a male donor with ankylosing spondylitis. Both conserved end residues are part of each CDR3. D genes are given only for firm matches. The listing skips clone size in some rows; elsewhere it reads once, few, many or a size class.

clone_size j_call v_call d_call cdr3_aa cdr3_nt
NA TRBJ2-1 TRBV7-2 TRBD2 CASSSHLAGGNNEQFF TGTGCCAGCAGCTCCCACCTTGCGGGGGGAAACAATGAGCAGTTCTTC
NA TRBJ2-2 TRBV6-4 NA CASSDSISAGELFF TGTGCCAGCAGTGACTCGATATCTGCCGGGGAGCTGTTTTTT
few TRBJ1-6 TRBV4-1 NA CASSLREDASPLHF TGCGCCAGCAGCCTCAGGGAAGATGCTTCACCCCTCCACTTT
NA TRBJ1-2 TRBV6-2/TRBV6-3 TRBD1 CASGVPDRSYGYTF TGTGCCAGCGGGGTGCCGGACAGGTCCTATGGCTACACCTTC
few TRBJ2-7 TRBV28 NA CASSIGSHGTQYF TGTGCCAGCAGTATCGGGTCTCACGGGACGCAGTACTTC
NA TRBJ2-3 TRBV19 TRBD1 CASSSTGFTDTQYF TGTGCCAGTAGTTCGACAGGGTTCACAGATACGCAGTATTTT
NA TRBJ2-7 TRBV7-6 TRBD2 CASSLDASGPDYEQYF TGTGCCAGCAGCTTGGACGCTAGCGGGCCGGACTACGAGCAGTACTTC
many TRBJ2-1 TRBV29-1 TRBD1 CSGDRAGGNEQFF TGCAGCGGGGACCGGGCAGGGGGCAATGAGCAGTTCTTC
NA TRBJ2-7 TRBV5-5 NA CASSFQGTPYEQYF TGTGCCAGCAGCTTTCAGGGGACTCCCTACGAGCAGTACTTC
few TRBJ2-2 TRBV29-1 NA CSTSPEGGSNTGELFF TGCAGCACCTCACCTGAGGGGGGATCGAACACCGGGGAGCTGTTTTTT
few TRBJ1-2 TRBV27 NA CASRLSSGRGYTF TGTGCCAGCAGGCTTTCATCAGGGCGGGGCTACACCTTC
NA TRBJ1-1 TRBV20-1 NA CSARRGGEAFF TGCAGTGCTAGACGGGGAGGTGAAGCTTTCTTT
many TRBJ2-7 TRBV5-1 NA CASSPDRYEQYF TGCGCCAGCAGCCCCGACCGCTACGAGCAGTACTTC
few TRBJ2-2 TRBV4-3 NA CASSQDMARVTNTGELFF TGCGCCAGCAGCCAAGATATGGCGCGGGTGACAAACACCGGGGAGCTGTTTTTT
NA TRBJ1-2 TRBV7-2 NA CASSFERQAVNF TGTGCCAGCAGCTTCGAGCGACAGGCTGTGAACTTC
few TRBJ1-1 TRBV29-1 NA CSVGSLNTEAFF TGCAGCGTTGGTAGCCTGAACACTGAAGCTTTCTTT
NA TRBJ2-2 TRBV6-5 TRBD2 CASSSASGTSGANTGELFF TGTGCCAGCAGTTCTGCCTCCGGGACTAGCGGCGCGAACACCGGGGAGCTGTTTTTT
many TRBJ2-7 TRBV27 TRBD2 CASSPGLASYEQYF TGTGCCAGCAGTCCCGGACTAGCGAGCTACGAGCAGTACTTC
NA TRBJ1-1 TRBV20-1 NA CSVMITGTEAFF TGCAGTGTTATGATCACCGGGACAGAAGCTTTCTTT
NA TRBJ2-3 TRBV5-6 TRBD2 CASSFFGLAGGGDTQYF TGTGCCAGCAGCTTCTTCGGACTAGCGGGGGGAGGGGATACGCAGTATTTT
many TRBJ1-2 TRBV20-1 NA CSATKGRLDGYTF TGCAGTGCTACAAAGGGGAGGTTAGATGGCTACACCTTC
few TRBJ1-1 TRBV28 NA CASYGPVEAFF TGTGCCAGCTATGGACCCGTTGAAGCTTTCTTT
many TRBJ1-2 TRBV5-1 NA CASSLGSGSYGYTF TGCGCCAGCAGCTTGGGTTCGGGGTCGTATGGCTACACCTTC
NA TRBJ2-7 TRBV4-2 NA CASSIRDLSYEQYF TGTGCCAGCAGCATCCGGGACCTTTCGTACGAGCAGTACTTC
few TRBJ2-5 TRBV4-3 NA CASSPGSRATQYF TGCGCCAGCAGCCCGGGGAGTCGAGCGACCCAGTACTTC
NA TRBJ2-7 TRBV7-2 TRBD1 CASSLTGQGLYEQYF TGTGCCAGCAGCTTAACGGGACAGGGCCTCTACGAGCAGTACTTC
NA TRBJ1-1 TRBV6-1 NA CASSGGKTEAFF TGTGCCAGCAGTGGGGGGAAGACTGAAGCTTTCTTT
many TRBJ2-7 TRBV5-1 NA CASSLGTTYEQYF TGCGCCAGCAGCTTGGGGACTACCTACGAGCAGTACTTC
NA TRBJ1-6 TRBV4-3 NA CASSPNHRVSPLHF TGCGCCAGCAGCCCTAACCACAGGGTTTCACCCCTCCACTTT
NA TRBJ1-2 TRBV7-2 NA CASSLIQGSYGYTF TGTGCCAGCAGCTTAATACAGGGAAGCTATGGCTACACCTTC
NA TRBJ2-1 TRBV7-3 TRBD2 CASSREGTNYNEQFF TGTGCCAGCAGCCGGGAGGGGACTAATTACAATGAGCAGTTCTTC
many TRBJ1-4 TRBV29-1 TRBD1 CSVVGGSEKLFF TGCAGCGTTGTAGGGGGCAGTGAAAAACTGTTTTTT